A selection of T cell receptor beta chains follows, all from one sample in a study of T cell repertoires in aging, cancer and after chemotherapy. MiXCR, run by TCRdb on the multiplex PCR reads, gives a single entry per CDR3 protein. This table holds 10,000 to 15,000 distinct CDR3 sequences, 35% found once. The source material was blood. Every receptor here comes from a human donor in good health. The donor label of this sample is uncertain. The CDR3 runs from the conserved cysteine through the conserved F or W. Each record gives: D gene, V gene, clone size, J gene, CDR3 protein, CDR3 DNA. The D gene is left open where the match is weak. Part of the rows lack a size; the others show once, few, many or a class for expanded clones.

>TRBD1|TRBV5-1|NA|TRBJ2-5
CASSPGGQGARYF
TGCGCCAGCAGCCCGGGAGGACAGGGGGCACGGTACTTC
>TRBD2|TRBV30|NA|TRBJ2-3
CAWRGREGRGGTDTQYF
TGTGCCTGGAGAGGGCGGGAGGGCCGCGGGGGCACAGATACGCAGTATTTT
>TRBD2|TRBV29-1|medium-sized|TRBJ2-7
CSVDYGLAGDEQYF
TGCAGCGTGGATTACGGACTAGCGGGGGACGAGCAGTACTTC
>NA|TRBV27|few|TRBJ2-7
CASSRPGVFTYEQYF
TGTGCCAGCAGCCGACCGGGTGTTTTCACCTACGAGCAGTACTTC
>TRBD2|TRBV6-4|NA|TRBJ2-6
CASSERGGSGANVLTF
TGTGCCAGCAGTGAGCGGGGGGGCTCTGGGGCCAACGTCCTGACTTTC
>NA|TRBV30|few|TRBJ2-3
CAWTDLVDTQYF
TGTGCCTGGACCGACCTCGTCGATACGCAGTATTTT
>NA|TRBV20-1|NA|TRBJ2-1
CSARDSTEHNEQFF
TGCAGTGCTAGAGACTCTACGGAACACAATGAGCAGTTCTTC
>NA|TRBV6-1|NA|TRBJ2-1
CASNPWQSSYNEQFF
TGTGCCAGCAACCCATGGCAGAGCTCCTACAATGAGCAGTTCTTC
>NA|TRBV24-1|NA|TRBJ2-1
CATSDGSYNEQFF
TGTGCCACCAGCGATGGCTCCTACAATGAGCAGTTCTTC
>TRBD1|TRBV5-4|NA|TRBJ1-4
CASSPGRDRGEKLFF
TGCGCCAGCAGCCCAGGCCGGGACAGGGGTGAAAAACTGTTTTTT
>NA|TRBV27|few|TRBJ2-1
CASSYNPSYNEQFF
TGTGCCAGCAGTTACAACCCCTCGTACAATGAGCAGTTCTTC
>NA|TRBV12-3/TRBV12-4|few|TRBJ1-5
CASSVDQPQHF
TGTGCCAGCAGCGTTGACCAGCCCCAGCATTTT
>TRBD2|TRBV15|NA|TRBJ2-7
CATSRVGTTSYEQYF
TGTGCCACCAGCAGAGTTGGGACTACCTCGTACGAGCAGTACTTC
>NA|TRBV5-5|NA|TRBJ2-1
CASSPMWGRIYNEQFF
TGTGCCAGCAGCCCTATGTGGGGACGGATCTACAATGAGCAGTTCTTC
>NA|TRBV30|NA|TRBJ1-5
CAWSVNEEQPQHF
TGTGCCTGGAGTGTAAATGAGGAACAGCCCCAGCATTTT
>NA|TRBV6-2/TRBV6-3|NA|TRBJ2-1
CASSDLDGGYNEQFF
TGTGCCAGCAGTGATCTGGACGGGGGCTACAATGAGCAGTTCTTC
>NA|TRBV19|NA|TRBJ1-4
CASTPGGANEKLFF
TGTGCCAGTACCCCCGGGGGCGCAAACGAAAAACTGTTTTTT
>NA|TRBV6-1|NA|TRBJ1-1
CASSRENTEAFF
TGTGCCAGCAGTCGAGAGAACACTGAAGCTTTCTTT
>NA|TRBV6-6|NA|TRBJ1-5
CASSDPTRVFNQPQHF
TGTGCCAGCAGTGACCCGACAAGGGTTTTTAATCAGCCCCAGCATTTT
>NA|TRBV19|NA|TRBJ1-3
CASSVHRVTGNTIYF
TGTGCCAGTAGTGTCCACAGGGTTACTGGAAACACCATATATTTT
>NA|TRBV19|NA|TRBJ2-3
CASSHHQGLTDTQYF
TGTGCCAGTAGTCACCACCAGGGGCTGACAGATACGCAGTATTTT
>TRBD1|TRBV6-6|once|TRBJ1-2
CASSSFSGGANYGYTF
TGTGCCAGCAGTTCGTTTTCAGGGGGCGCTAACTATGGCTACACCTTC
>NA|TRBV6-1|NA|TRBJ2-7
CASTKEEQYF
TGTGCCAGTACTAAAGAGGAGCAGTACTTC
>TRBD1|TRBV27|NA|TRBJ2-5
CASSRTGEVETQYF
TGTGCCAGCAGCCGGACAGGGGAGGTCGAGACCCAGTACTTC
>TRBD2|TRBV30|few|TRBJ2-1
CAATTSGGRNEQFF
TGTGCCGCCACGACTAGCGGGGGTAGGAATGAGCAGTTCTTC
>NA|TRBV29-1|NA|TRBJ1-1
CSAVGGLGFAEAFF
TGCAGCGCTGTAGGGGGTCTGGGTTTTGCTGAAGCTTTCTTT
>TRBD1|TRBV10-3|few|TRBJ2-6
CATRPGQGAGANVLTF
TGTGCCACCCGGCCGGGACAGGGGGCTGGGGCCAACGTCCTGACTTTC
>NA|TRBV27|NA|TRBJ2-7
CASSPSRSSGGYEQYF
TGTGCCAGCAGTCCATCGCGGAGTAGCGGCGGCTACGAGCAGTACTTC
>NA|TRBV15|few|TRBJ2-2
CATGRLGITGELFF
TGTGCCACCGGGAGACTAGGGATCACCGGGGAGCTGTTTTTT
>NA|TRBV6-5|few|TRBJ2-3
CASSYSDSTDTQYF
TGTGCCAGCAGTTACTCGGACTCCACAGATACGCAGTATTTT
>NA|TRBV29-1|medium-sized|TRBJ2-3
CSVEAQTDTQYF
TGCAGCGTTGAGGCACAAACAGATACGCAGTATTTT
>NA|TRBV19|NA|TRBJ2-2
CASSMGREKRNTGELFF
TGTGCCAGTTCAATGGGTCGGGAGAAACGGAACACCGGGGAGCTGTTTTTT
>NA|TRBV5-6|NA|TRBJ2-7
CASSHRAYEQYF
TGTGCCAGCAGCCACAGGGCCTACGAGCAGTACTTC
>TRBD2|TRBV11-3|medium-sized|TRBJ2-1
CASSRGGPSYNEQFF
TGTGCCAGCAGCCGGGGGGGGCCCTCCTACAATGAGCAGTTCTTC
>TRBD2|TRBV11-1|NA|TRBJ2-3
CDSSLGASGTLGTDTQYF
TGTGACAGCAGCTTAGGGGCTAGCGGGACCTTAGGCACAGATACGCAGTATTTT
>TRBD1|TRBV19|NA|TRBJ2-6
CASRAPRDRNSGANVLTF
TGTGCCAGTAGAGCACCCCGGGACAGGAATTCTGGGGCCAACGTCCTGACTTTC
>TRBD2|TRBV12-3/TRBV12-4|few|TRBJ2-5
CASSSLAGAQETQYF
TGTGCCAGCAGTTCACTAGCGGGCGCTCAAGAGACCCAGTACTTC
>NA|TRBV27|NA|TRBJ2-3
CANPYTDTQYF
TGTGCCAACCCCTACACAGATACGCAGTATTTT
>TRBD2|TRBV6-1|NA|TRBJ2-3
CASPPGGEPRNTDTQYF
TGTGCCAGTCCCCCTGGGGGGGAGCCAAGGAACACAGATACGCAGTATTTT
>TRBD1|TRBV7-6|medium-sized|TRBJ1-4
CASSLTGATNEKLFF
TGTGCCAGCAGCCTGACAGGGGCAACTAATGAAAAACTGTTTTTT
>NA|TRBV5-5|once|TRBJ2-1
CASSLGGGASYNEQFF
TGTGCCAGCAGCTTGGGTGGCGGGGCCTCCTACAATGAGCAGTTCTTC
>NA|TRBV30|few|TRBJ2-7
CACPRDQRGEQYF
TGTGCCTGCCCCCGGGACCAAAGGGGGGAGCAGTACTTC
>TRBD1|TRBV29-1|medium-sized|TRBJ1-4
CSVEDTGGREKLFF
TGCAGCGTTGAAGACACAGGGGGCAGGGAAAAACTGTTTTTT
>NA|TRBV24-1|once|TRBJ2-5
CATSDLQSAEQETQYF
TGTGCCACCAGTGATTTGCAATCAGCCGAGCAAGAGACCCAGTACTTC
>TRBD1|TRBV28|NA|TRBJ2-2
CASSFGPDRGQTGELFF
TGTGCCAGCAGTTTTGGGCCGGACAGGGGGCAAACCGGGGAGCTGTTTTTT
>TRBD2|TRBV19|medium-sized|TRBJ2-7
CASSMTSGRSEQYF
TGTGCCAGTAGTATGACTAGCGGGAGGTCCGAGCAGTACTTC
>NA|TRBV19|NA|TRBJ2-3
CASSRDGDTQYF
TGTGCCAGCAGCCGGGACGGAGATACGCAGTATTTT